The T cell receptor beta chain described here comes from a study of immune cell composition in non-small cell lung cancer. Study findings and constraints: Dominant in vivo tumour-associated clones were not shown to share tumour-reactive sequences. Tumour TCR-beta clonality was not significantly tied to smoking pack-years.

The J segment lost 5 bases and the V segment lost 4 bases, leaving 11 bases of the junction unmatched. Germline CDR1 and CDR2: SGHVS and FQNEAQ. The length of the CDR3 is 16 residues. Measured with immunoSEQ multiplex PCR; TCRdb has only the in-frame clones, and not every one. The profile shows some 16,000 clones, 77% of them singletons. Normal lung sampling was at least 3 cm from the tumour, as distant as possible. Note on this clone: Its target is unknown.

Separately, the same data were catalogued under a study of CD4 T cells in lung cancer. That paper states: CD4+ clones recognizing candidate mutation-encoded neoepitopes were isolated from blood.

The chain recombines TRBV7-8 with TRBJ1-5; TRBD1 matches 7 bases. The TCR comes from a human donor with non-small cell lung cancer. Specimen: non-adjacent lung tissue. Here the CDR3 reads CASSSLPRQGHQPQHF. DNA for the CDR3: TGTGCCAGCAGCTCCCTCCCTAGACAGGGTCATCAGCCCCAGCATTTT.